Shown below are 9 T cell receptor beta chains from a single sample sequenced in a study of cytomegalovirus exposure and HLA in healthy donors. 60 Vbeta and 13 Jbeta primers were used in PCR. The table came from immunoSEQ multiplex PCR; TCRdb's copy has only in-frame clones and leaves some out. The table has about 120,000 clones, 70% to 90% seen once. The source material was PBMCs. These receptors were collected from a man aged 40-55 years in good health and CMV-seronegative.

V gene TRBV19 combines with J gene TRBJ1-4; 8 bases fit TRBD1. J was trimmed by 7 bases and V by 8 bases; bases with no gene match: 9. CDR3 length: 14 residues. Germline CDR1 is LNHDA and CDR2 is SQIVND (reference sequence). The CDR3 sequence is CASGTDRGVEKLFF. CDR3 sequence (DNA): TGTGCCAGTGGGACCGACAGGGGAGTTGAAAAACTGTTTTTT.

This clone was counted a single time. The V gene is TRBV5-4, the J gene TRBJ1-2; D is possibly TRBD1 (6 bases). CDR1 SGHNT and CDR2 YYREEE come from the germline V gene (reference sequence). The CDR3 totals 15 residues. V lost 2 bases and J lost 5, with 16 bases in between. CDR3 sequence reads: CASSLRTVGGYGYTF. The DNA of the CDR3 is TGTGCCAGCAGCTTAAGAACGGTAGGGGGATATGGCTACACCTTC.

V is TRBV11-2 and J is TRBJ1-2; D uncertain. Per the germline V gene, CDR1 is SGHAT and CDR2 is FQNNGV. The CDR3 sequence is 16 residues long. The V end was cut by 0 bases, the J end by 4 bases, with 15 bases between. The CDR3 reads CASSLEVTDPLYGYTF. CDR3 DNA sequence: TGTGCCAGCAGCTTAGAAGTGACTGATCCCCTCTATGGCTACACCTTC.

J is TRBJ1-2 and V is TRBV10-3, with D tentatively TRBD1 (5 bases). The V end lost 10 bases, the J end lost 6 bases, and 15 bases lay between the germline ends. The CDR3 length is 12 residues. Germline CDR1 and CDR2: ENHRY and SYGVKD. CDR3 bases: TGTGCCACCTCGGGGGGATCTGATGGCTACACCTTC. Residues: CATSGGSDGYTF.

The chain employs TRBV6-6 and TRBJ1-3, with a weak D call TRBD1 (5 bases). The CDR3 covers 16 residues. With 6 bases removed from V and 1 base from J, the gap between germline ends came to 16 bases. Germline CDR1 MNHNY, CDR2 SVGAGI (reference sequence). The CDR3 DNA follows: TGTGCCAGCAGCTTAGGTTCAGGGACTTCTGGAAACACCATATATTTT. Amino acid sequence: CASSLGSGTSGNTIYF.

This clone appeared a single time. CDR3 DNA sequence: TGTGCCAGCAGCCAAAACTGGTCCAGGGGACGCGCTTTCTTT. Its translation is CASSQNWSRGRAFF. The V and J genes are TRBV16 and TRBJ1-1; the D gene is possibly TRBD1 (6 bases). Trimming pared 2 bases from V and 11 bases from J, leaving 18 bases between. CDR1 KGHSY and CDR2 FQNENV come from the germline V gene. This CDR3 is built from 14 residues.

This clone was counted a single time. The V call is TRBV4-3, the J call TRBJ2-3, with D unresolved. This CDR3 spans 15 amino acids. Trimming cost V 0 bases and J 2 bases, with 9 bases left between them. CDR1 is LGHNA and CDR2 is YSLEER in the germline V gene. CDR3 DNA: TGCGCCAGCAGCCAAGATGGGCGAAACACAGATACGCAGTATTTT. This sequence encodes CASSQDGRNTDTQYF.

V usage is TRBV18 and J usage is TRBJ1-6; 7 nucleotides align to TRBD1. The germline V gene encodes CDR1 KGHSH and CDR2 LQKENI. V was pared by 3 bases and J by 9 bases, with 2 bases of the junction left unmatched. The CDR3 is 13 residues long. The chain's CDR3 is CASSPGDSSPLHF. In DNA form, the CDR3 reads TGTGCCAGCTCACCGGGGGACAGTTCACCCCTCCACTTT. Looking up the rest from reference TRBV18 and TRBJ1-6 gives the full variable domain: NAGVMQNPRHLVRRRGQEARLRCSPMKGHSHVYWYRQLPEEGLKFMVYLQKENIIDESGMPKERFSAEFPKEGPSILRIQQVVRGDSAAYFCASSPGDSSPLHFGNGTRLTVT.

In regard to this clone: An end of the junction differs from the germline gene, which may be a read error. V usage is TRBV28 and J usage is TRBJ2-4; 7 bases agree with TRBD1. The germline V gene has CDR1 MDHEN and CDR2 SYDVKM. CDR3 size: 16 residues. CDR3 nucleotides: TGTGCCAGCAGTTTATATGGGGACAGCAGTAAAAACAGTCAGTACTTC. Protein: CASSLYGDSSKNSQYF.